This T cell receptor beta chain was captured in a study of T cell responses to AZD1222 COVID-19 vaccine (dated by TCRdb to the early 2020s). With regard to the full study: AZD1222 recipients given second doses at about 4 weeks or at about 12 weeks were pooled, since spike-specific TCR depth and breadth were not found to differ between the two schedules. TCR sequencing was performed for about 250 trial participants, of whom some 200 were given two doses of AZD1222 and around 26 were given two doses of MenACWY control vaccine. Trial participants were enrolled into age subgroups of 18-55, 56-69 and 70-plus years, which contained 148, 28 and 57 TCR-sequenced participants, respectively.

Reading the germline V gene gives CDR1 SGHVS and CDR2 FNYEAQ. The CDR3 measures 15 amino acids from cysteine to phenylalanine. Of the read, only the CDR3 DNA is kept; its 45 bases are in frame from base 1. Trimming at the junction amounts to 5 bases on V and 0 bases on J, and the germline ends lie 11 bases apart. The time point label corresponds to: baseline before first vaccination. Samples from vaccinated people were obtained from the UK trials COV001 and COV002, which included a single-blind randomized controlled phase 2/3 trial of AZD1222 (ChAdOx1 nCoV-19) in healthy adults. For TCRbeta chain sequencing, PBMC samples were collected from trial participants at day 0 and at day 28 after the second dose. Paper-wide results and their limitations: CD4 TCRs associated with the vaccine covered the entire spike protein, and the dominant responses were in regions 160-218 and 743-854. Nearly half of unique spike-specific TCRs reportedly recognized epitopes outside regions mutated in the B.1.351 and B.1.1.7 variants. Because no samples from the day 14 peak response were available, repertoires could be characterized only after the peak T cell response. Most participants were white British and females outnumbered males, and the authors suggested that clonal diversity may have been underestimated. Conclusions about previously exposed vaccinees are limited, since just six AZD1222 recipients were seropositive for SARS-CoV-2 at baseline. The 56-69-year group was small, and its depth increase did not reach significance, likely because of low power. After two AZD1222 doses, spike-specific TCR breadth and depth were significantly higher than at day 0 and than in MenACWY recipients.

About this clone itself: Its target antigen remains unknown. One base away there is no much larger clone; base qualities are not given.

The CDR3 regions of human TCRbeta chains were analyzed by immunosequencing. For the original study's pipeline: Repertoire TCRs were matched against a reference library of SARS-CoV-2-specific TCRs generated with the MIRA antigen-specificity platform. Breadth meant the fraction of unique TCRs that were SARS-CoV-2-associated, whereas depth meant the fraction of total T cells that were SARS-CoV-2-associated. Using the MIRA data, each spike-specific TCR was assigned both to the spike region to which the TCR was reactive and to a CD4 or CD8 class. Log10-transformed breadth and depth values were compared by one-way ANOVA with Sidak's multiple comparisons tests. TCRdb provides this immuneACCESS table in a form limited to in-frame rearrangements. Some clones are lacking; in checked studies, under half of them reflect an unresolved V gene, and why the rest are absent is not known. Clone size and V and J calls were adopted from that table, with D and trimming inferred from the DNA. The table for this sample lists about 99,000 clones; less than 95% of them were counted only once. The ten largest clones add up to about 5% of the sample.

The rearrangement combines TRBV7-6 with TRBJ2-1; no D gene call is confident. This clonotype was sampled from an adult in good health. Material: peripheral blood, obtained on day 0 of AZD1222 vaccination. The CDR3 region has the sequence CASSPDTASYNEQFF. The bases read TGTGCCAGCAGCCCTGACACTGCCTCCTACAATGAGCAGTTCTTC. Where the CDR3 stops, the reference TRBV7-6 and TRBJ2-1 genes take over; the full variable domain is GAGVSQSPRYKVTKRGQDVALRCDPISGHVSLYWYRQALGQGPEFLTYFNYEAQQDKSGLPNDRFSAERPEGSISTLTIQRTEQRDSAMYRCASSPDTASYNEQFFGPGTRLTVL.